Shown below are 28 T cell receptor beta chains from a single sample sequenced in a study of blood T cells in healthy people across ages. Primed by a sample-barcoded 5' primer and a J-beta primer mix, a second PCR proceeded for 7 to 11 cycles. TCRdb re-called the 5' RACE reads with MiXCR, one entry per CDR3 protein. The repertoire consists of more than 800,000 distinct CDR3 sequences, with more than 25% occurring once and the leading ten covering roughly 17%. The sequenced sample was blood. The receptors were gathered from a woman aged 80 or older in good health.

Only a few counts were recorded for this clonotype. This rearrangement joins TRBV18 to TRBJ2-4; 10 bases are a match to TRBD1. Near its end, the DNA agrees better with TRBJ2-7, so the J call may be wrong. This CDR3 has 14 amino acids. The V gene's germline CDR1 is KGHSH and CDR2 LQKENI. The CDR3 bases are TGTGCCAGCTCACCTTCAGGACAGGGGGGCGAGCAGTACTTC. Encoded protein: CASSPSGQGGEQYF.

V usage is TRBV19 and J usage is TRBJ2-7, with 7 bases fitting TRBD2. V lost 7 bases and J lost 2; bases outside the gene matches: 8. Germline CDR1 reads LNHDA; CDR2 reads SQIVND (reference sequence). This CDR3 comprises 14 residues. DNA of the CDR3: TGTGCCAGTAAGGCCGCCGGGACTACCTACGAGCAGTACTTC. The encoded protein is CASKAAGTTYEQYF.

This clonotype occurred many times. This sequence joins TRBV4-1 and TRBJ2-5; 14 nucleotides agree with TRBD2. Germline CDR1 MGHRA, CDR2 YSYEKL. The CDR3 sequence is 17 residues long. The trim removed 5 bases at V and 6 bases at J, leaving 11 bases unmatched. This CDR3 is CASSKSGTSGGEKTQYF. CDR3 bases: TGCGCCAGCAGCAAATCCGGGACTAGCGGGGGTGAGAAGACCCAGTACTTC.

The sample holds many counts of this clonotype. The CDR3 loop reads CASRVTGGIYNEQFF. As DNA, the CDR3 is TGTGCCAGCAGGGTGACAGGGGGCATTTACAATGAGCAGTTCTTC. The chain couples TRBV6-6 to TRBJ2-1; 10 bases align to TRBD1. Per germline, CDR1 MNHNY and CDR2 SVGAGI (reference sequence). V lost 6 bases and J lost 4; bases outside the gene matches: 6. The CDR3 length is 15 residues.

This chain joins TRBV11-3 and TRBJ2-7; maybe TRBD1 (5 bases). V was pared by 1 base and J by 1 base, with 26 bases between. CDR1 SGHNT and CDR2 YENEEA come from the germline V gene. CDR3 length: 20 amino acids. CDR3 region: CASSLGGVCCQGHGSYEQYF. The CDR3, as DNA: TGTGCCAGCAGCTTAGGTGGAGTGTGTTGTCAGGGCCACGGATCCTACGAGCAGTACTTC. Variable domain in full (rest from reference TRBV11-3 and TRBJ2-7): EAGVVQSPRYKIIEKKQPVAFWCNPISGHNTLYWYLQNLGQGPELLIRYENEEAVDDSQLPKDRFSAERLKGVDSTLKIQPAELGDSAVYLCASSLGGVCCQGHGSYEQYFGPGTRLTVT.

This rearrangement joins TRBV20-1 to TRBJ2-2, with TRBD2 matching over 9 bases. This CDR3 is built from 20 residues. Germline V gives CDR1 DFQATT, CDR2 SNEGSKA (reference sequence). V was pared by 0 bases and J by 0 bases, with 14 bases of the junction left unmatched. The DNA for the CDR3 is TGCAGTGCTAGAGATCTGGTTCTTGGTAGCGGGGGTCCGAACACCGGGGAGCTGTTTTTT. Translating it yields CSARDLVLGSGGPNTGELFF.

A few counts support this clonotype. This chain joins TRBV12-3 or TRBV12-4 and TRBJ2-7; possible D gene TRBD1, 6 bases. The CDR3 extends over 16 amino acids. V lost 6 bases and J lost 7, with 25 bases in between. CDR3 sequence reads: CASSRRGGLGDNEQYF. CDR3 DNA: TGTGCCAGCAGCCGTAGAGGAGGACTGGGGGACAATGAGCAGTACTTC.

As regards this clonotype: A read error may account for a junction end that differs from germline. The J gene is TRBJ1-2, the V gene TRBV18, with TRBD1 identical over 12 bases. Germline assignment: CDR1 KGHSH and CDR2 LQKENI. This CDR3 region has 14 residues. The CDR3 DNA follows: TGTGCCAGATCACCGGGGACAGGGGGCAATGGCTACACCTTC. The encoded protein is CARSPGTGGNGYTF.

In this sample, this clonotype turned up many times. CDR3 in DNA: TGTGCCAGCAGCTTGAAGGCTAACTATGGCTACACCTTC. Protein product: CASSLKANYGYTF. J is TRBJ1-2 and V is TRBV5-5; D gene uncertain. The germline V gene has CDR1 SGHKS and CDR2 YYEKEE (reference sequence). The CDR3 consists of 13 residues. V shed 1 base and J shed 0 bases, with 4 bases lying between them.

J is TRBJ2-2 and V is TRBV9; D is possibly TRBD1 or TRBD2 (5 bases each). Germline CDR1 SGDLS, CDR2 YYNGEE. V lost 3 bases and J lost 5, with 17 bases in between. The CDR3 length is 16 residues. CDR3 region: CASSERGGARTGELFF. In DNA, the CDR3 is TGTGCCAGCAGCGAGAGGGGTGGGGCGCGAACCGGGGAGCTGTTTTTT.

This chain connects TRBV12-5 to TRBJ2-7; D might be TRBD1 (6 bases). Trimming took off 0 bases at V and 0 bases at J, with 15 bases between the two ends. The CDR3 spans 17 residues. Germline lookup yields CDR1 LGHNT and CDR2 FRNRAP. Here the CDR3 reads CASGLVLHRTASYEQYF. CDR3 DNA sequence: TGTGCTAGTGGTTTGGTACTGCACAGGACAGCCTCCTACGAGCAGTACTTC.

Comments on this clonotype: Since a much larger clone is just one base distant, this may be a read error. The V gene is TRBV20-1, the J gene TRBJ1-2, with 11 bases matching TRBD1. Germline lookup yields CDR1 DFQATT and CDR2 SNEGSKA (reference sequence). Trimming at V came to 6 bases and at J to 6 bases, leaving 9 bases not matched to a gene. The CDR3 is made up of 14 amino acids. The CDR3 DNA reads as TGCAGTGCCCCTCGGGACAGGGGGGGTAATGGCTACACCTTC. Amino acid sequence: CSAPRDRGGNGYTF.

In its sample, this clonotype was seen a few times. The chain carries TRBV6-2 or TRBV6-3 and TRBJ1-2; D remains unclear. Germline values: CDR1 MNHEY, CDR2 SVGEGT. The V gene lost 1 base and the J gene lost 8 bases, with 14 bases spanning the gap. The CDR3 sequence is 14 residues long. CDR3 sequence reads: CASSYLGRGGGYTF. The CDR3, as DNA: TGTGCCAGCAGTTACTTAGGGCGAGGAGGAGGCTACACCTTC.

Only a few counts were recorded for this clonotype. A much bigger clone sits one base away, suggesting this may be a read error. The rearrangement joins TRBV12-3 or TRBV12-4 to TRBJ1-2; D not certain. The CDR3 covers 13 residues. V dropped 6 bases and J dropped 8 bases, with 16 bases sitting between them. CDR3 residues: CASRLKATKGYTF. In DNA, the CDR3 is TGTGCCAGCAGGTTAAAGGCAACGAAAGGCTACACCTTC.

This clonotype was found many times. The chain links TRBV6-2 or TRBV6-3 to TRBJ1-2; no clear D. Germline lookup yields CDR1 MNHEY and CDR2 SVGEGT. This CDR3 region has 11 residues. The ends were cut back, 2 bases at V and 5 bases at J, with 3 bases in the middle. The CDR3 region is CASSYRYGYTF. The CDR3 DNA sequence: TGTGCCAGCAGTTACCGGTATGGCTACACCTTC.

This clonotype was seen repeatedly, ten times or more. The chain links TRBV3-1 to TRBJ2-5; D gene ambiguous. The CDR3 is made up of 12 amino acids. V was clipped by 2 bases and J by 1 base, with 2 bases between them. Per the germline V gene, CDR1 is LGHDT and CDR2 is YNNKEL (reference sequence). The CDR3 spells CASSQFQETQYF. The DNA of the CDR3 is TGTGCCAGCAGCCAATTCCAAGAGACCCAGTACTTC.

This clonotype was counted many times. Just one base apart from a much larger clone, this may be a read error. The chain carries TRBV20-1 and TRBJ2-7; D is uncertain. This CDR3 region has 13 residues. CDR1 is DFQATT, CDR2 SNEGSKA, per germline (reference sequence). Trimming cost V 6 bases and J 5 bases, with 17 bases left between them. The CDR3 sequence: CSARLSLENEQYF. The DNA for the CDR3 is TGCAGTGCGAGACTGTCGTTGGAGAACGAGCAGTACTTC.

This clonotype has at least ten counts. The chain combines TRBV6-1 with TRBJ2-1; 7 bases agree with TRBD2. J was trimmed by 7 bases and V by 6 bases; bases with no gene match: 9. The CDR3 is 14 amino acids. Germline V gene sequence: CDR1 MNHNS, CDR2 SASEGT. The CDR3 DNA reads TGTGCCAGCAGCTCATATACTAGCGCAAATGAGCAGTTCTTC. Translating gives CASSSYTSANEQFF.

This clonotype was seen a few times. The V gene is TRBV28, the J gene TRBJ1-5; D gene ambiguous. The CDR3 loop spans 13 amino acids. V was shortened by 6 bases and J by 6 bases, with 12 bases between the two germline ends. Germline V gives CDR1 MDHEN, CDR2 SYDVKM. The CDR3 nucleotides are TGTGCCAGCAGCCCATTCCCTTTTCAGCCCCAGCATTTT. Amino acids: CASSPFPFQPQHF.

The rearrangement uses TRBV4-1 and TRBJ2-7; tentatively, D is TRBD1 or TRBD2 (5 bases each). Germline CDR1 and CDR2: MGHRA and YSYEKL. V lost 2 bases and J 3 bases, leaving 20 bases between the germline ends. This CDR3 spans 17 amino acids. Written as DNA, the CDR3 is TGCGCCAGCAGCCAATCCTCCGGGACCCAAAACGGCTACGAGCAGTACTTC. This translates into CASSQSSGTQNGYEQYF.

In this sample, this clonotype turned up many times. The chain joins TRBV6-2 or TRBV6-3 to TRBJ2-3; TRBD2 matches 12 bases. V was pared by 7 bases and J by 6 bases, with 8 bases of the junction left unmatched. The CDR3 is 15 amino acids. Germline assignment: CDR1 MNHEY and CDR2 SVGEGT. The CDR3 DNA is TGTGCCAGCACCCGACTAGCGGGGGTCAAGGATACGCAGTATTTT. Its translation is CASTRLAGVKDTQYF.

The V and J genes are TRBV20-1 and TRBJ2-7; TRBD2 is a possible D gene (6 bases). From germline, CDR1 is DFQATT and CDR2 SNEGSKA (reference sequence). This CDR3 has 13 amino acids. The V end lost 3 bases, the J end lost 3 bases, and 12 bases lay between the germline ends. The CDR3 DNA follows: TGCAGTGCTAGGACTAGGAGTGGCTACGAGCAGTACTTC. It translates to CSARTRSGYEQYF.

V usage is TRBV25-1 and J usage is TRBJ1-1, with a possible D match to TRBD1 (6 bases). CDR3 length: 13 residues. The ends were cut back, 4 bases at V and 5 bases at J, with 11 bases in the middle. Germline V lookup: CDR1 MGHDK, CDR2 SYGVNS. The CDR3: CASSGNRGTEAFF. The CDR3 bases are TGTGCCAGCAGTGGAAATAGGGGGACTGAAGCTTTCTTT.

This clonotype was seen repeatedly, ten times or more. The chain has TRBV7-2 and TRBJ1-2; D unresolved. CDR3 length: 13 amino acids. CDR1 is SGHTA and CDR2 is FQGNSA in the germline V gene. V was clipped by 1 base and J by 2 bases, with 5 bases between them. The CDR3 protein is CASSLDLNYGYTF. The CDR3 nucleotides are TGTGCCAGCAGCTTAGACTTGAACTATGGCTACACCTTC.

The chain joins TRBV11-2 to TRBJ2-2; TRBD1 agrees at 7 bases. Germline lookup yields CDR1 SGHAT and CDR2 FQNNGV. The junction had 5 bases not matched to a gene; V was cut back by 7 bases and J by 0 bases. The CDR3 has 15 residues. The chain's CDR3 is CASITGVSNTGELFF. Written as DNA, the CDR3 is TGTGCCAGCATCACAGGGGTATCGAACACCGGGGAGCTGTTTTTT.

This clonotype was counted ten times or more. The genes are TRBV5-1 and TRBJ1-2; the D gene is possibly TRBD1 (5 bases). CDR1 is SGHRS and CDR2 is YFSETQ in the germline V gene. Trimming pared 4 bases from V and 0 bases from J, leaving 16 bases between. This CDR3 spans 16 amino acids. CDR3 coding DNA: TGCGCCAGCAGCCCCCGACAGTCTAAAGCTAACTATGGCTACACCTTC. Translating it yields CASSPRQSKANYGYTF.

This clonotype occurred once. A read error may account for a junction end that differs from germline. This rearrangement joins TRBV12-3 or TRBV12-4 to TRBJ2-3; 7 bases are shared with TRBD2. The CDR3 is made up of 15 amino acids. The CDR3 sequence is CASSLSSGKADMQYF. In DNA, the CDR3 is TGTGCCAGCAGTTTAAGCAGCGGGAAAGCAGATATGCAGTATTTT.

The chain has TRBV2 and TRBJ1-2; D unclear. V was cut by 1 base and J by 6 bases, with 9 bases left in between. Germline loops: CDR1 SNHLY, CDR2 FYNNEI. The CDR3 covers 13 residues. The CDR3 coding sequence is TGTGCCAGCAGTGAAGAGGGAAACCATGGCTACACCTTC. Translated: CASSEEGNHGYTF.